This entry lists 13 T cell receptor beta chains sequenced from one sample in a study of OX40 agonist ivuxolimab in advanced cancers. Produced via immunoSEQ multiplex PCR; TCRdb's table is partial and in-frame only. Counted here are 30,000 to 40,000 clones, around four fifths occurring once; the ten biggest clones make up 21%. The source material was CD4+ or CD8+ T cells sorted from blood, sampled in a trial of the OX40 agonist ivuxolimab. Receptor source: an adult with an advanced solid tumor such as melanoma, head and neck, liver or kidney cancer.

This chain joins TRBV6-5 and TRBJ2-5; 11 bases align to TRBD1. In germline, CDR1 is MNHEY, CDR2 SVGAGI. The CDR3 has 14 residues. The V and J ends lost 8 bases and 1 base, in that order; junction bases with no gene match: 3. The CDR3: CASQDRGLQETQYF. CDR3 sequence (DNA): TGTGCCAGCCAGGACAGGGGGCTCCAAGAGACCCAGTACTTC.

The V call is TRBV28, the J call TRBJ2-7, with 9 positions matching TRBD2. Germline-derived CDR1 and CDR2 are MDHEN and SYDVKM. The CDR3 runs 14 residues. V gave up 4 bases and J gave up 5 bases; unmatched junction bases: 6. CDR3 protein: CASSSSSGDNEQYF. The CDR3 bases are TGTGCCAGCAGTTCGTCTAGCGGGGATAACGAGCAGTACTTC.

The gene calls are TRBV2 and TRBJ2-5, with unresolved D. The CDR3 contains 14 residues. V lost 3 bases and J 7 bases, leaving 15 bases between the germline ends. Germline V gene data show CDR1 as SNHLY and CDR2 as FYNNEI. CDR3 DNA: TGTGCCAGCAGTGATAACATCGCCTCGGGGACCCAGTACTTC. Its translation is CASSDNIASGTQYF.

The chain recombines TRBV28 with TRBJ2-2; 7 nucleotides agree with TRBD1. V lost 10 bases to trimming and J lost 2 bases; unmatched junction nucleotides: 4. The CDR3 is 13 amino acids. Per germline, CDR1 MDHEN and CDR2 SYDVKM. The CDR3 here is CAKGQKNTGELFF. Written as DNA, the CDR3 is TGTGCCAAGGGACAGAAAAACACCGGGGAGCTGTTTTTT. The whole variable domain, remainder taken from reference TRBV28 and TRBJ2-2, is DVKVTQSSRYLVKRTGEKVFLECVQDMDHENMFWYRQDPGLGLRLIYFSYDVKMKEKGDIPEGYSVSREKKERFSLILESASTNQTSMYLCAKGQKNTGELFFGEGSRLTVL.

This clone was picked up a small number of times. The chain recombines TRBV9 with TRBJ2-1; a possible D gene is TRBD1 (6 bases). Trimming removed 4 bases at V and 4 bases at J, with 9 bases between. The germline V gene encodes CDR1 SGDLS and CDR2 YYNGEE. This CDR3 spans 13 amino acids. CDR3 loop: CASSPQGYNEQFF. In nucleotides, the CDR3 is TGTGCCAGCAGCCCACAGGGTTACAATGAGCAGTTCTTC. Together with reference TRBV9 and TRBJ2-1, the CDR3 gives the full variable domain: DSGVTQTPKHLITATGQRVTLRCSPRSGDLSVYWYQQSLDQGLQFLIQYYNGEERAKGNILERFSAQQFPDLHSELNLSSLELGDSALYFCASSPQGYNEQFFGPGTRLTVL.

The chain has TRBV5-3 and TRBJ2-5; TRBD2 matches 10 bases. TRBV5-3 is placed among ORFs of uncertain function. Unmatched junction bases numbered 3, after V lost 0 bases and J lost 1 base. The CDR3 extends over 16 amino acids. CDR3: CARSLAPSGGQETQYF. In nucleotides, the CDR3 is TGTGCCAGAAGCTTGGCGCCTAGCGGGGGCCAAGAGACCCAGTACTTC.

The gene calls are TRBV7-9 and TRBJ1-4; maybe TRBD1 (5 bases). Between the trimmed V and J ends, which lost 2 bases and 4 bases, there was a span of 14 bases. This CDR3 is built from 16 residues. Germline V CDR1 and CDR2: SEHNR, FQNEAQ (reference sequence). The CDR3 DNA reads TGTGCCAGCAGCTTACTCAGGGCCGGGGGTAATGAAAAACTGTTTTTT. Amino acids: CASSLLRAGGNEKLFF.

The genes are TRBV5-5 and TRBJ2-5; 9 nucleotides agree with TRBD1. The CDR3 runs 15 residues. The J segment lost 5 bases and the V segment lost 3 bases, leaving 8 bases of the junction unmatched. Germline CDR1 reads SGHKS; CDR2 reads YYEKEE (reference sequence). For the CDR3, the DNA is TGTGCCAGCAGCTGGGGACAGGGTCTGGGTGAGACCCAGTACTTC. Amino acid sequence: CASSWGQGLGETQYF.

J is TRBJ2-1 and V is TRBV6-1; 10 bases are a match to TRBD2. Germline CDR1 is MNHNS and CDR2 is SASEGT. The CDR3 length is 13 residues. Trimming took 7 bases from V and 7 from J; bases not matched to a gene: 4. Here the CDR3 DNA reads TGTGCCAGCAAAGCGGGAGGGGTGAATGAGCAGTTCTTC. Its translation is CASKAGGVNEQFF.

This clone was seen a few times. The CDR3 region is CASSMAYVGHLLISGANVLTF. In DNA form, the CDR3 reads TGTGCCAGCAGCATGGCGTACGTTGGACACCTCCTAATCTCTGGGGCCAACGTCCTGACTTTC. This sequence joins TRBV21-1 and TRBJ2-6; the D call TRBD1 from the table was never checked on the DNA. TRBV21-1 is a recognized pseudogene. This CDR3 region has 21 residues.

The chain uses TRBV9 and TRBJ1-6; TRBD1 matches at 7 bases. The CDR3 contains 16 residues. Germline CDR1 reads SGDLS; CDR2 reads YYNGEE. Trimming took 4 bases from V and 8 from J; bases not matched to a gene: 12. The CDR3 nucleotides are TGTGCCAGCAGCAACAGCCCCGGGACAGCTTATTCACCCCTCCACTTT. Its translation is CASSNSPGTAYSPLHF.

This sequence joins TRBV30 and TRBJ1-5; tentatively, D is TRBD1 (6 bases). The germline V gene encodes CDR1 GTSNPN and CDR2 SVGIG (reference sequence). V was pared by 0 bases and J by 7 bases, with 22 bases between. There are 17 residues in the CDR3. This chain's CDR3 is CAWSVYSGGGLSQPQHF. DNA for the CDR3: TGTGCCTGGAGTGTATATAGCGGGGGGGGGCTCAGCCAGCCCCAGCATTTT.

The CDR3 nucleotides read TGTGCCATCAGTGAGTCCTTCGTCGGCGGACAGACAGATACGCAGTATTTT. It translates to CAISESFVGGQTDTQYF. The chain has TRBV10-3 and TRBJ2-3, with D possibly matching TRBD1 (6 bases). Germline loops: CDR1 ENHRY, CDR2 SYGVKD. V lost 0 bases, J lost 3 bases, and 16 bases lay in between. The length of the CDR3 is 17 residues.